This T cell receptor (beta chain) was captured in a study of blood T cell repertoires in COVID-19. Study at large: Collection of acute and convalescent COVID-19 samples took place in the United States, Italy and Spain. T cells, B-cell-depleted T cells, or PBMCs supplied cDNA or gDNA.

The CDR3 runs to 16 residues. Germline V gene sequence: CDR1 LGHNA, CDR2 YSLEER. Trimming shortened V by 0 bases and J by 8 bases, and 17 bases separated the two germline ends. Authors' data handling: From reference gene primer amplification, estimates of nucleated cell counts were derived. TCRdb keeps only in-frame clones here, not all; method: immunoSEQ multiplex PCR. V, J and clone size were drawn from that table, and D and trimming were deduced from the DNA. The sample gives about 250,000 clones, around 88% of which show up once; over 1.1% is in the top ten. The receptor comes from an elderly man with acute or convalescent COVID-19. Sequenced input: peripheral blood. The genes are TRBV4-3 and TRBJ1-5; D remains ambiguous. The CDR3 nucleotides are TGCGCCAGCAGCCAAGATGTAACTGGTCGTCAGGAGCCCCAGCATTTT. Its protein product is CASSQDVTGRQEPQHF.